Below are 25 T cell receptor beta chains sequenced from a single sample in a study of cytomegalovirus exposure and HLA in healthy donors. It was with 60 Vbeta and 13 Jbeta primers that the PCR ran. Sequencing was performed with immunoSEQ multiplex PCR; in TCRdb, only in-frame clones are kept and a portion is missing. Of 100,000 to 150,000 clones in the sample, 75% to 85% are singletons; the top ten hold under 6%. Source material: PBMCs. These receptors were taken from a woman aged 40-49 years in good health and CMV-seropositive.

The chain carries TRBV28 and TRBJ2-7, with 7 nucleotides matching TRBD2. The J segment lost 3 bases and the V segment lost 6 bases, leaving 11 bases of the junction unmatched. The V gene's germline CDR1 is MDHEN and CDR2 SYDVKM. This CDR3 is 15 amino acids long. The CDR3 region is CASSREVAGVYEQYF. The CDR3 DNA reads as TGTGCCAGCAGCCGAGAGGTAGCGGGCGTCTACGAGCAGTACTTC.

V usage is TRBV5-4 and J usage is TRBJ2-3; D uncertain. The V gene lost 1 base and the J gene lost 2 bases, with 11 bases spanning the gap. Germline V gene sequence: CDR1 SGHNT, CDR2 YYREEE (reference sequence). The CDR3 consists of 15 residues. The CDR3 reads CASSLRLGLTDTQYF. The CDR3 nucleotides are TGTGCCAGCAGCTTGAGACTGGGTCTCACAGATACGCAGTATTTT.

The gene calls are TRBV29-1 and TRBJ1-2; possibly TRBD1 for D (6 bases). The CDR3 has 11 residues. The V gene lost 4 bases and the J gene lost 5 bases, with 8 bases spanning the gap. CDR1 and CDR2 (germline): SQVTM, ANQGSEA. The CDR3: CSVVGGYGYTF. The CDR3 coding sequence is TGCAGCGTTGTAGGGGGTTATGGCTACACCTTC. Supplemented by reference TRBV29-1 and TRBJ1-2, the full variable domain reads SAVISQKPSRDICQRGTSLTIQCQVDSQVTMMFWYRQQPGQSLTLIATANQGSEATYESGFVIDKFPISRPNLTFSTLTVSNMSPEDSSIYLCSVVGGYGYTFGSGTRLTVV.

This chain joins TRBV7-8 and TRBJ1-3; TRBD1 is a possible D gene (5 bases). Deletions cut 1 base from V and 11 bases from J, with 21 bases between. The CDR3 sequence is 16 residues long. The germline V gene encodes CDR1 SGHVS and CDR2 FQNEAQ. CDR3 bases: TGTGCCAGCAGCTTAGGAGGCAGGGTAGCAAAAAGTGCCATATATTTT. It specifies CASSLGGRVAKSAIYF.

The table lists this clone with a few counts. The rearrangement joins TRBV29-1 to TRBJ1-1; D ambiguous. Germline V gene lookup returns CDR1 SQVTM and CDR2 ANQGSEA. V lost 3 bases and J lost 1, with 12 bases in between. This CDR3 comprises 14 residues. CDR3 bases: TGCAGCGTTGAGGCATCCCGAAGGAACACTGAAGCTTTCTTT. Protein product: CSVEASRRNTEAFF.

The V gene is TRBV7-9, the J gene TRBJ2-5; TRBD2 matches 14 bases. CDR3 length: 18 residues. From germline, CDR1 is SEHNR and CDR2 FQNEAQ (reference sequence). Germline trimming cut 1 base from V and 2 bases from J; bases unmatched to any gene: 6. The CDR3 DNA reads TGTGCCAGCAGCTTAGAGTGGACTAGCGGGGGGATTCAAGAGACCCAGTACTTC. Residues: CASSLEWTSGGIQETQYF. Supplemented by reference TRBV7-9 and TRBJ2-5, the full variable domain reads DTGVSQNPRHKITKRGQNVTFRCDPISEHNRLYWYRQTLGQGPEFLTYFQNEAQLEKSRLLSDRFSAERPKGSFSTLEIQRTEQGDSAMYLCASSLEWTSGGIQETQYFGPGTRLLVL.

This clone was seen only a few times. J is TRBJ2-7 and V is TRBV7-9; 8 nucleotides line up with TRBD1. Germline loops: CDR1 SEHNR, CDR2 FQNEAQ (reference sequence). The CDR3 extends over 15 amino acids. V was pared by 5 bases and J by 6 bases, with 12 bases of the junction left unmatched. The CDR3 protein is CASSPDLRTGSEQYF. In nucleotides, the CDR3 is TGTGCCAGCAGCCCGGACCTTAGGACAGGGTCCGAGCAGTACTTC. The full variable domain, with the rest looked up from reference TRBV7-9 and TRBJ2-7, is DTGVSQNPRHKITKRGQNVTFRCDPISEHNRLYWYRQTLGQGPEFLTYFQNEAQLEKSRLLSDRFSAERPKGSFSTLEIQRTEQGDSAMYLCASSPDLRTGSEQYFGPGTRLTVT.

The chain joins TRBV4-2 to TRBJ1-2, with TRBD1 as a possible D gene (6 bases). Trimming stripped 0 bases from V and 3 bases from J, with 11 bases between. Germline-derived CDR1 and CDR2 are LGHNA and YNFKEQ. The CDR3 runs to 15 residues. The CDR3 reads CASSQDFRTDYGYTF. DNA for the CDR3: TGTGCCAGCAGCCAAGATTTTAGGACAGACTATGGCTACACCTTC.

This rearrangement joins TRBV19 to TRBJ1-1; 7 bases match TRBD1. The CDR3 sequence is 14 residues long. CDR1 is LNHDA and CDR2 is SQIVND in the germline V gene (reference sequence). V lost 5 bases, J lost 1 base, and 4 bases stayed unmatched. The CDR3 bases are TGTGCCAGTAGTTTGGGGACAGCGAACACTGAAGCTTTCTTT. It specifies CASSLGTANTEAFF.

V usage is TRBV5-6 and J usage is TRBJ2-3; D is ambiguous. Trimming shortened V by 5 bases and J by 5 bases, and 15 bases separated the two germline ends. Germline loops: CDR1 SGHDT, CDR2 YYEEEE. The CDR3 contains 14 residues. DNA of the CDR3: TGTGCCAGCAGTTACGACCCTACAGAAGATACGCAGTATTTT. Its translation is CASSYDPTEDTQYF.

This chain links TRBV7-9 with TRBJ2-1, with a tentative D call TRBD2 (5 bases). The CDR3 loop spans 12 amino acids. The V gene's germline CDR1 is SEHNR and CDR2 FQNEAQ (reference sequence). Trimming removed 1 base from V and 9 bases from J, with 7 bases in between. The CDR3 protein is CASSLEAAEQFF. The CDR3 nucleotides are TGTGCCAGCAGCTTAGAAGCGGCTGAGCAGTTCTTC.

This clone appeared a single time. The rearrangement joins TRBV6-5 to TRBJ1-5; D is ambiguous. Trimming took off 0 bases at V and 2 bases at J, with 8 bases between the two ends. This CDR3 has 15 amino acids. Germline loops: CDR1 MNHEY, CDR2 SVGAGI. CDR3 loop: CASSYSDQGNQPQHF. In DNA, the CDR3 is TGTGCCAGCAGTTACTCGGATCAGGGCAATCAGCCCCAGCATTTT.

The chain is built from TRBV7-6 and TRBJ2-5; 7 bases are shared with TRBD2. The V gene's germline CDR1 is SGHVS and CDR2 FNYEAQ. This CDR3 region has 12 residues. V shed 4 bases and J 4 bases; nucleotides not matched to a gene: 0. CDR3 in amino acids: CASSSGGETQYF. The CDR3 DNA is TGTGCCAGCAGCTCGGGGGGAGAGACCCAGTACTTC.

The V call is TRBV7-8, the J call TRBJ2-5; a possible D gene is TRBD2 (5 bases). Per germline, CDR1 SGHVS and CDR2 FQNEAQ. Trimming shortened V by 0 bases and J by 5 bases, and 13 bases separated the two germline ends. The CDR3 consists of 15 residues. CDR3 nucleotides: TGTGCCAGCAGCTTAGCGGTTGACTATGGGGAGACCCAGTACTTC. Residues: CASSLAVDYGETQYF. Full variable domain (remainder filled in from reference TRBV7-8 and TRBJ2-5): GAGVSQSPRYKVAKRGQDVALRCDPISGHVSLFWYQQALGQGPEFLTYFQNEAQLDKSGLPSDRFFAERPEGSVSTLKIQRTQQEDSAVYLCASSLAVDYGETQYFGPGTRLLVL.

The V gene is TRBV7-6, the J gene TRBJ1-1; 12 positions match TRBD1. V shed 5 bases and J 3 bases; nucleotides not matched to a gene: 7. The germline gives CDR1 SGHVS, CDR2 FNYEAQ. The CDR3 contains 16 residues. The CDR3 spells CASSMGQGAGDTEAFF. CDR3 in DNA: TGTGCCAGCAGCATGGGACAGGGGGCTGGAGACACTGAAGCTTTCTTT.

This chain joins TRBV7-3 and TRBJ2-1; 11 nucleotides match TRBD2. Losses at the gene ends were 5 bases for V and 4 bases for J; bases not matched to a gene: 4. Germline V gives CDR1 SGHTA, CDR2 FQGTGA. This CDR3 is 15 amino acids long. The CDR3: CASSPSSGGYNEQFF. The CDR3 DNA reads as TGTGCCAGCAGCCCATCTAGCGGGGGGTACAATGAGCAGTTCTTC.

The rearrangement uses TRBV27 and TRBJ2-7; D gene uncertain. Germline CDR1 and CDR2: MNHEY and SMNVEV (reference sequence). The CDR3 totals 13 residues. V lost 1 base, J lost 8 bases, and 12 bases lay in between. The CDR3 loop is CASSLYGLSQQYF. The CDR3, as DNA: TGTGCCAGCAGTTTATATGGGCTCTCTCAGCAGTACTTC.

In its sample, this clone was seen a few times. This rearrangement joins TRBV30 to TRBJ2-7, with a tentative D call TRBD2 (6 bases). Per the germline V gene, CDR1 is GTSNPN and CDR2 is SVGIG (reference sequence). Trimming shortened V by 3 bases and J by 4 bases, and 13 bases separated the two germline ends. This CDR3 contains 13 residues. The CDR3 DNA reads TGTGCCTGGAGCCGTCCGGGGGTTTACGAGCAGTACTTC. Translated, it gives CAWSRPGVYEQYF.

This clone was detected only a few times. This chain links TRBV7-9 with TRBJ1-5; TRBD1 agrees at 10 bases. Trimming removed 5 bases from V and 7 bases from J; junction bases left unmatched: 8. CDR1 is SEHNR and CDR2 is FQNEAQ in the germline V gene (reference sequence). The CDR3 is 15 amino acids. CDR3 protein: CASSHGQGVGQPQHF. The CDR3 DNA reads as TGTGCCAGCAGCCACGGACAGGGGGTAGGACAGCCCCAGCATTTT.

This chain joins TRBV5-4 and TRBJ1-2; no clear D. Germline CDR1 reads SGHNT; CDR2 reads YYREEE (reference sequence). Deletions cut 0 bases from V and 4 bases from J, with 7 bases between. CDR3 length equals 13 residues. The DNA of the CDR3 is TGTGCCAGCAGCTTGGTTGGGAGCTATGGCTACACCTTC. Amino acids: CASSLVGSYGYTF.

This sequence joins TRBV5-4 and TRBJ2-2; perhaps TRBD2 as D (6 bases). The germline CDR1 and CDR2 sequences are SGHNT and YYREEE (reference sequence). Trimming stripped 0 bases from V and 4 bases from J, with 16 bases between. The CDR3 is 17 residues long. The chain's CDR3 is CASSLARDGSFTGELFF. The CDR3, as DNA: TGTGCCAGCAGCTTGGCGCGCGACGGGAGTTTCACCGGGGAGCTGTTTTTT.

The V call is TRBV6-5, the J call TRBJ2-7; 7 nucleotides match TRBD1. Trimming took 2 bases from V and 3 from J; bases not matched to a gene: 10. Germline V gives CDR1 MNHEY, CDR2 SVGAGI. CDR3 size: 16 residues. CDR3: CASSYANTGVYYEQYF. In DNA, the CDR3 is TGTGCCAGCAGTTACGCGAATACAGGGGTGTACTACGAGCAGTACTTC.

The chain uses TRBV19 and TRBJ1-1; D gene unclear. The CDR3 covers 15 residues. Trimming removed 6 bases from V and 4 bases from J, with 18 bases in between. Germline V gene sequence: CDR1 LNHDA, CDR2 SQIVND (reference sequence). CDR3 sequence reads: CASSPEVSFSTEAFF. CDR3 DNA sequence: TGTGCCAGTAGCCCCGAGGTGAGCTTCAGCACTGAAGCTTTCTTT.

The chain links TRBV11-2 to TRBJ2-1; TRBD2 agrees at 14 bases. Per the germline V gene, CDR1 is SGHAT and CDR2 is FQNNGV. The V gene end was trimmed by 4 bases and the J gene end by 4 bases; junction bases not matched to a gene: 6. The CDR3 is 17 amino acids. CDR3 nucleotides: TGTGCCAGCAGCTGGGGACTAGCGGGAGAACATTACAATGAGCAGTTCTTC. It is translated as CASSWGLAGEHYNEQFF.

This rearrangement joins TRBV29-1 to TRBJ2-3; possibly TRBD1 for D (6 bases). The CDR3 runs to 14 residues. V lost 6 bases, J lost 1 base, and 14 bases lay in between. Germline assignment: CDR1 SQVTM and CDR2 ANQGSEA. The CDR3 loop reads CSVEQGDGTDTQYF. The CDR3 DNA reads TGCAGCGTAGAACAGGGCGACGGCACAGATACGCAGTATTTT.